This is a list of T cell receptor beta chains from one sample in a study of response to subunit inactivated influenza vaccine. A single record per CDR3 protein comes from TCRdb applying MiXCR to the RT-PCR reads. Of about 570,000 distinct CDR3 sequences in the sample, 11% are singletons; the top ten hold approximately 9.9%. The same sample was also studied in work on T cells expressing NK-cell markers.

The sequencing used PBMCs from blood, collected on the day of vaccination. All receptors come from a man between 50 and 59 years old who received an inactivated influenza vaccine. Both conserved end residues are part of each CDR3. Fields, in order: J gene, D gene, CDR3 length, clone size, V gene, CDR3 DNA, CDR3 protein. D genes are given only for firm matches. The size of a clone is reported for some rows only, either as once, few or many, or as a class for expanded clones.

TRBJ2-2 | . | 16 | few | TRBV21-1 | TGTGCCAGCGTCACCACAAGGACCAAAAACACCGGGGAGCTGTTTTTT | CASVTTRTKNTGELFF
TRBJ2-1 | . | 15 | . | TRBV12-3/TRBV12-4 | TGTGCCAGCAGTTTCAGGACTACTCCTGTAAATGAGCAGTTCTTC | CASSFRTTPVNEQFF
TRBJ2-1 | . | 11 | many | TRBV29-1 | TGCAGCGTATCGACCTACAATGAGCAGTTCTTC | CSVSTYNEQFF
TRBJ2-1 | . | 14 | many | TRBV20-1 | TGCAGTGCTAAGCAGGGGCAGAATTACAATGAGCAGTTCTTC | CSAKQGQNYNEQFF
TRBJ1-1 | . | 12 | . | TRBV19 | TGTGCCAGTAGTGCACAGGGCGGCGAAGCTTTCTTT | CASSAQGGEAFF
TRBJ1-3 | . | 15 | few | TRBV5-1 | TGCGCCAGCAGATACGGGACCGATTCTGGAAACACCATATATTTT | CASRYGTDSGNTIYF
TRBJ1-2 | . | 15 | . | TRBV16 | TGTGCCAGCAGCCAATCGAGACGGTACACCTATGGCTACACCTTC | CASSQSRRYTYGYTF
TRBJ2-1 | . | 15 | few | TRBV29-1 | TGCAGCGTTGAAGATCCCCTCGACGCCTACAATGAGCAGTTCTTC | CSVEDPLDAYNEQFF
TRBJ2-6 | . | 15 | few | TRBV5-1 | TGCGCCAGCAGCTTTACCCTGGCCGGGGCCAACGTCCTGACTTTC | CASSFTLAGANVLTF
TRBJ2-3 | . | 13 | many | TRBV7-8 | TGTGCCAGCAGCCCTCTTCTGCCAGATACGCAGTATTTT | CASSPLLPDTQYF
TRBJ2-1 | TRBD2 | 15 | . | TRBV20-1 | TGCAGTGCTAGAGCGGGAGGGAGGGGGGCCAATGAGCAGTTCTTC | CSARAGGRGANEQFF
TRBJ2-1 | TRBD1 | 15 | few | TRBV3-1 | TGTGCCAGCAGCGCAAGTAGGACAGGGCTCAATGAGCAGTTCTTC | CASSASRTGLNEQFF
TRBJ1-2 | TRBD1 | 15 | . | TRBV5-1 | TGCGCCAGCAGCGCCCGGGACAGATCCTACTATGGCTACACCTTC | CASSARDRSYYGYTF
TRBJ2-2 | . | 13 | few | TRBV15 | TGTGCCACCAAGGGGGCGAACACCGGGGAGCTGTTTTTT | CATKGANTGELFF
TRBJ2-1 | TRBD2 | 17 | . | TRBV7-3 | TGTGCCAGCAGCTCCATTCCCGGGACTAGCGGGAGTAATGAGCAGTTCTTC | CASSSIPGTSGSNEQFF
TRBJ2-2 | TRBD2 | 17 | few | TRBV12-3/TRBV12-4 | TGTGCCAGCAGTTTAGGTCTGGCGGGGGGGCCGGGCGGGGAGCTGTTTTTT | CASSLGLAGGPGGELFF
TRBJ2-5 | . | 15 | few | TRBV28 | TGTGCCAGCAGTCTCCAGCGGAACGCCCAAGAGACCCAGTACTTC | CASSLQRNAQETQYF
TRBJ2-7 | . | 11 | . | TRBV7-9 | TGTGCCAGCAGCTTGGACGGAGAGCAGTACTTC | CASSLDGEQYF
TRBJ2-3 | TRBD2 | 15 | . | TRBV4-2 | TGTGCCAGCAGGAAGCGGGAGGAGGCCACAGATACGCAGTATTTT | CASRKREEATDTQYF
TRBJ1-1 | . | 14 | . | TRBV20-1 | TGCAGTGCTAGAGATCGGCGGGTCACTACTGAAGCTTTCTTT | CSARDRRVTTEAFF
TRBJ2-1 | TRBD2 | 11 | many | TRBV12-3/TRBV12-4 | TGTGCCAGCAGACTAGCGAATGAGCAGTTCTTC | CASRLANEQFF
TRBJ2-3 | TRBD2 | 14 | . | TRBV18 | TGTGCCAGCTCACCGACTAGCGGTTCCTATACGCAGTATTTT | CASSPTSGSYTQYF
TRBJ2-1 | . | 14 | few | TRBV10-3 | TGTGCCATCAAGAACTTCGGGACTGTGGATGAGCAGTTCTTC | CAIKNFGTVDEQFF
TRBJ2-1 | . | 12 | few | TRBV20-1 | TGCAGTGGGTCTAACCGGGTCGGGCAGCAGTTCTTC | CSGSNRVGQQFF
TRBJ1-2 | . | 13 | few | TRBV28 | TGTGCCAGCAGATCCGGACCAGGGGATGGCTACACCTTC | CASRSGPGDGYTF
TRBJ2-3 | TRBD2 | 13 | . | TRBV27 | TGTGCCAGCAGAAGGACTAGTGAGGATACGCAGTATTTT | CASRRTSEDTQYF
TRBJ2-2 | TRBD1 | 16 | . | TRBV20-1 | TGCAGTGCTAGAGATCTTTACAGGGGTGACACCGGGGAGCTGTTTTTT | CSARDLYRGDTGELFF
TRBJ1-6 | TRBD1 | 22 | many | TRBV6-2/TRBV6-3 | TGTGCCAGCAGTTACTCCCGCGGGTTTTTTGACAGGGGAAGGGATTATAATTCACCCCTCCACTTT | CASSYSRGFFDRGRDYNSPLHF
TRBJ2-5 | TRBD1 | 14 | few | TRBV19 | TGTGCCAGTAGTGTGACAGGGGCGGCGAAGACCCAGTACTTC | CASSVTGAAKTQYF
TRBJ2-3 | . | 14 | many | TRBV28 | TGTGCCAGCAGCAGTTGGAGGAGCACAGATACGCAGTATTTT | CASSSWRSTDTQYF
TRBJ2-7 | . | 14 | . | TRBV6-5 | TGTGCCAGCAGTTACGGATTACAGGGCTACGAGCAGTACTTC | CASSYGLQGYEQYF
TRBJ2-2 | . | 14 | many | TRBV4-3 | TGCGCCAGCAGCCACCACAGCAACACCGGGGAGCTGTTTTTT | CASSHHSNTGELFF
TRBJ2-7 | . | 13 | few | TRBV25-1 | TGTGCCAGCAGTGAGCAAGGGAGGTACGAGCAGTACTTC | CASSEQGRYEQYF
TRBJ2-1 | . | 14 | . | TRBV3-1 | TGTGCCAGCAGCCAAGTTACACGGGACAACCGACTCCTGTTC | CASSQVTRDNRLLF
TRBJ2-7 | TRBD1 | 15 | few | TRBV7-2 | TGTGCCAGCAGCTTAGACAGGGGGCAAACCTACGAGCAGTACTTC | CASSLDRGQTYEQYF
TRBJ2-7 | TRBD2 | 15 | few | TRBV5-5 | TGTGCCAGCAGCCCGACTAGCGTAAGGGGACGCGAGCAGTACTTC | CASSPTSVRGREQYF
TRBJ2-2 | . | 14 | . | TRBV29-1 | TGCAGCGTTGAAGGGCGGGGGAACACCGGGGAGCTGTTTTTT | CSVEGRGNTGELFF
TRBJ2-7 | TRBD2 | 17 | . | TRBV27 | TGTGCCAGCAGTTTATGGGGACCAGCGGGATATCTCTACGAGCAGTACTTC | CASSLWGPAGYLYEQYF
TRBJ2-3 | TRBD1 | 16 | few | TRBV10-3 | TGTGCCATCAGTGAGAGACAGGGGTCGACCACAGATACGCAGTATTTT | CAISERQGSTTDTQYF
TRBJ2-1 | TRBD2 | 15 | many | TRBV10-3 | TGTGCCATCAGTCCTAGCGGGGGAGACTACAATGAGCAGTTCTTC | CAISPSGGDYNEQFF
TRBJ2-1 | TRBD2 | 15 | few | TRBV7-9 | TGTGCCAGCAGCCCCGTAGCGGGGACTGGCAATGAGCAGTTCTTC | CASSPVAGTGNEQFF
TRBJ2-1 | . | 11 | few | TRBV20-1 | TGCAGTGCTAGGGGCGGCCAGGAGCAGTTCTTC | CSARGGQEQFF
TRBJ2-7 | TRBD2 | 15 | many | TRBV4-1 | TGCGCCAGCAGCCAAGATGATGGGGGGGCCTACGAGCAGTACTTC | CASSQDDGGAYEQYF
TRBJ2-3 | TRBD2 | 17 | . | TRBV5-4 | TGTGCCAGCAGCTTGGCCTGGGCTAGCGGGAGTGGAGATACGCAGTATTTT | CASSLAWASGSGDTQYF
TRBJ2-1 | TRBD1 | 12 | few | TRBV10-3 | TGTGCCACCGCCGGGGACAGCAATGAGCAGTTCTTC | CATAGDSNEQFF
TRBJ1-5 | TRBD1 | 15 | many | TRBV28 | TGTGCCAGCAGTTTAGGAGGGGGCGGCAATCAGCCCCAGCATTTT | CASSLGGGGNQPQHF
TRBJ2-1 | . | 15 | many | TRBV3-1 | TGTGCCAGCAGCCAAGAGGCAGGTCCCTACAATGAGCAGTTCTTC | CASSQEAGPYNEQFF
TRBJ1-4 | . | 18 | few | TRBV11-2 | TGTGCCAGCAGCGCCCAGAAGAGGTCCCGCGCAACTAATGAAAAACTGTTTTTT | CASSAQKRSRATNEKLFF
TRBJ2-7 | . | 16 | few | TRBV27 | TGTGCCAGCAGTAAATCTTTCGGGTCGGTCGGGTACGAGCAGTACTTC | CASSKSFGSVGYEQYF
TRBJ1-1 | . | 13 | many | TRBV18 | TGTGCCAGCTCTCAGGGGACGAACACTGAAGCTTTCTTT | CASSQGTNTEAFF
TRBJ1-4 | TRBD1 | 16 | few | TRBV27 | TGTGCCAGCAGTCTCCTTGGCCCGACAGGGAACGAAAAACTGTTTTTT | CASSLLGPTGNEKLFF
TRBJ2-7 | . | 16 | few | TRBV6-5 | TGTGCCAGCAGTTACTCGAAACAGGCGAGCTCCTACGAGCAGTACTTC | CASSYSKQASSYEQYF
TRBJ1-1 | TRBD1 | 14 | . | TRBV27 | TGTGCCAGCCAAAGACAGGGACGCAACACTGAAGCTTTCTTT | CASQRQGRNTEAFF
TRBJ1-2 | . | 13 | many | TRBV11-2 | TGTGCCAGCAGCTCAGCTCCAGACTATGGCTACACCTTC | CASSSAPDYGYTF
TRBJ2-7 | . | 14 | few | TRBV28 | TGTGCCAGCAGCCCGCCGGGCAAGAACTACGAGCAGTACTTC | CASSPPGKNYEQYF
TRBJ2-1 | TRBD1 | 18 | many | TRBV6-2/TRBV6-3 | TGTGCCAGCAGTTCGGGACAGGGAAGGGACTTGATCTACAATGAGCAGTTCTTC | CASSSGQGRDLIYNEQFF
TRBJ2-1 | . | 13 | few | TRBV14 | TGTGCCAGCAGCCCTTATTCGGCGGTTGAGCAGTTCTTC | CASSPYSAVEQFF
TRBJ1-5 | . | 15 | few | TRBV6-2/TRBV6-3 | TGTGCCAGCAGTTACTCAATCCGGAGAGATCAGCCCCAGCATTTT | CASSYSIRRDQPQHF
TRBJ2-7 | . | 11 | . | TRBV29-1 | TGCAGCGTTTCCGGGGTACACGAGCAGTACTTC | CSVSGVHEQYF